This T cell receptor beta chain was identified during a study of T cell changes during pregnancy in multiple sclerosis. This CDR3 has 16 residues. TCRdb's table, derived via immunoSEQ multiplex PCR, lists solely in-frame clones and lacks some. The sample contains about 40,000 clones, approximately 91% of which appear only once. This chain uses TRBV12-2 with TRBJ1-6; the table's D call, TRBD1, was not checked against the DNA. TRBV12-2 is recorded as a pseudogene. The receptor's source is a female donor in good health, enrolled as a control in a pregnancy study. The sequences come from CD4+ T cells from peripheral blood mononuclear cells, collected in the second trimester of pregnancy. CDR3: CASRCQGYTLNSPLHF. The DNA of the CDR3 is TGTGCAAGTCGCTGTCAGGGATATACCTTGAATTCACCCCTCCACTTT.